Described below is a single T cell receptor (beta chain) sequence and its context. The antigen remains undetermined. With a J-beta primer mix and a sample-barcoded 5' primer, a second PCR ran 7 to 11 cycles. Any given sample supplied a minimum of 3 million CDR3-containing paired-end reads. TCRdb ran MiXCR on the 5' RACE reads and lists one entry per CDR3 protein. The sample carries more than 700,000 distinct CDR3 sequences, 35% to 60% recorded once. These data are taken from a study of blood T cells in healthy people across ages. The overall study: T cells yielded about one barcoded beta molecule per two cells through template switching.

Per sample, a minimum of 6 million PBMCs were isolated. Overall study findings and caveats: Naive CD4+ cells and diversity were both higher in long-lived donors than in aged donors.

V dropped 2 bases and J dropped 1; count of bases not matched to a gene: 10. The CDR3 spans 19 residues. Looked up from germline, CDR1 is SGHNT and CDR2 is YENEEA. The chain uses TRBV11-3 and TRBJ2-1; 11 nucleotides align to TRBD2. Material: blood. The TCR comes from an elderly man in good health. The CDR3 DNA reads TGTGCCAGCAGCTTATCCGGGACTAGCGGCATACTATCCTACAATGAGCAGTTCTTC. It codes for CASSLSGTSGILSYNEQFF.